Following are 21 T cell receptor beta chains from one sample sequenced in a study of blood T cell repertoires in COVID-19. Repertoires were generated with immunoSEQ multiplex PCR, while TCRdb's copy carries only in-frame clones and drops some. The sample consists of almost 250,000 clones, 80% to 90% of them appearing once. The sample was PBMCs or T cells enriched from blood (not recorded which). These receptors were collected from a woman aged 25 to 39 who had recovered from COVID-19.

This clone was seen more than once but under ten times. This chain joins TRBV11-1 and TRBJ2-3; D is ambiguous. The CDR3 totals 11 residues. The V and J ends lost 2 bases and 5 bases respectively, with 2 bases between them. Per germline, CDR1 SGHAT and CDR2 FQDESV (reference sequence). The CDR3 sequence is CASSLLDTQYF. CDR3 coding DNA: TGTGCCAGCAGCTTACTAGATACGCAGTATTTT.

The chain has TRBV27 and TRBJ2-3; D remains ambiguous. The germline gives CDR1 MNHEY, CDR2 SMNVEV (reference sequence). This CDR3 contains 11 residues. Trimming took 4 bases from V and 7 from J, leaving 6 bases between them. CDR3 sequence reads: CASSYSNTQYF. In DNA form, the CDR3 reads TGTGCCAGCAGTTATTCTAATACGCAGTATTTT.

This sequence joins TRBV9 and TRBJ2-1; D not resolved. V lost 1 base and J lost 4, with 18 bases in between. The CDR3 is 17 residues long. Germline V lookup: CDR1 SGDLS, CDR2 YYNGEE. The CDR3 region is CASSVFPGDSNYNEQFF. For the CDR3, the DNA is TGTGCCAGCAGCGTATTCCCCGGAGACTCGAATTACAATGAGCAGTTCTTC.

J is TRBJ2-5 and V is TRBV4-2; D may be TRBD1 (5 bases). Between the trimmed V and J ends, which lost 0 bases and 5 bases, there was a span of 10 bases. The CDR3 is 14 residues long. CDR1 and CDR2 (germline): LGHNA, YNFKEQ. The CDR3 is CASSQDQGMETQYF. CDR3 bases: TGTGCCAGCAGCCAAGATCAGGGAATGGAGACCCAGTACTTC.

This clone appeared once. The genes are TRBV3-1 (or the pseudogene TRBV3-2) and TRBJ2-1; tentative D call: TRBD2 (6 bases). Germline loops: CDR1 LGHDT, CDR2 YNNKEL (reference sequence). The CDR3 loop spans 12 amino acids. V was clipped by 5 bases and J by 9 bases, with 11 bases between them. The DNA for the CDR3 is TGTGCCAGCAGCGGGCCTAGCGCTGAGCAGTTCTTC. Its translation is CASSGPSAEQFF.

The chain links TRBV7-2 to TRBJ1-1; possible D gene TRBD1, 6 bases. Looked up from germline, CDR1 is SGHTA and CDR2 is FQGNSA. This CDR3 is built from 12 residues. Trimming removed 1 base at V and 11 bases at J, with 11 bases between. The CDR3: CASSLDYQGAFF. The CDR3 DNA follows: TGTGCCAGCAGCTTAGACTACCAGGGGGCTTTCTTT.

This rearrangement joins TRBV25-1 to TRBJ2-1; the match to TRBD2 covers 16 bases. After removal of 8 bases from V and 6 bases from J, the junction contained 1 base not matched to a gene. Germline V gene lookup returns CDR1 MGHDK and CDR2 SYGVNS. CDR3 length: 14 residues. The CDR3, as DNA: TGTGCCAGCGGGACTAGCGGGAGGGTCAATGAGCAGTTCTTC. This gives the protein CASGTSGRVNEQFF.

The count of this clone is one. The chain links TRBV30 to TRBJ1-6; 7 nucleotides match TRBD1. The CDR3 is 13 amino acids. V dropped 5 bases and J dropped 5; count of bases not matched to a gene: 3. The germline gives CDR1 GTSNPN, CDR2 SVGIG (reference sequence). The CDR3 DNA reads TGTGCCTGGTCGGGACAGAATAATTCACCCCTCCACTTT. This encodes CAWSGQNNSPLHF.

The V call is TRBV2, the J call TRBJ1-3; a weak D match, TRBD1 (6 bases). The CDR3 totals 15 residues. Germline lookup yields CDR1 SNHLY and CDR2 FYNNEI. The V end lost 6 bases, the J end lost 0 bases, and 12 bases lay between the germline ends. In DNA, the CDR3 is TGTGCCAGCAGGGCAGGGGATGTCTCTGGAAACACCATATATTTT. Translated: CASRAGDVSGNTIYF.

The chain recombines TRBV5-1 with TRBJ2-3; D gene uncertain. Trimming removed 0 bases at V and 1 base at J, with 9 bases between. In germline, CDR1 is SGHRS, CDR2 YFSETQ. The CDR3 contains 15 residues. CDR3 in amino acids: CASSLAPYRTDTQYF. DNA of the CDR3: TGCGCCAGCAGCTTGGCTCCCTACCGCACAGATACGCAGTATTTT.

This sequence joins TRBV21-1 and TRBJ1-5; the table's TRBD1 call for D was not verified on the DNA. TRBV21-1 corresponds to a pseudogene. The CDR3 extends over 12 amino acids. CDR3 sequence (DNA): TGTGCCAGCTACCGACAGGCCCAGCCCCAGCATTTT. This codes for CASYRQAQPQHF.

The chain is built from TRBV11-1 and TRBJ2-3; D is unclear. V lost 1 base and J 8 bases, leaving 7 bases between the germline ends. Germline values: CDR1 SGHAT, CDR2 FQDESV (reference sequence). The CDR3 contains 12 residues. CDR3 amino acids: CASSLDGRTQYF. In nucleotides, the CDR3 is TGTGCCAGCAGCTTAGATGGGCGTACGCAGTATTTT. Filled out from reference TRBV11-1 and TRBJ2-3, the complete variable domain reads EAEVAQSPRYKITEKSQAVAFWCDPISGHATLYWYRQILGQGPELLVQFQDESVVDDSQLPKDRFSAERLKGVDSTLKIQPAELGDSAMYLCASSLDGRTQYFGPGTRLTVL.

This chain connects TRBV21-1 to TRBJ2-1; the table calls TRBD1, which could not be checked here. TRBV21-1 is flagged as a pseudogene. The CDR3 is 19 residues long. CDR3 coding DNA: TGTGCCAGCAGCAAAAGGCAGGGAATCGTACGACCCGAGCCCAATGAGCAGTTCTTC. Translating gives CASSKRQGIVRPEPNEQFF.

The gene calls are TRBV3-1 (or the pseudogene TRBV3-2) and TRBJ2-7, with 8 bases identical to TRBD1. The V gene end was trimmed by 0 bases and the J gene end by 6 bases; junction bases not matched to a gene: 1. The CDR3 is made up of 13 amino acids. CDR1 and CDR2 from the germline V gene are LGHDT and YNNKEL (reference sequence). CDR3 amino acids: CASSQDRGREQYF. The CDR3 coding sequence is TGTGCCAGCAGCCAAGACAGGGGGCGCGAGCAGTACTTC.

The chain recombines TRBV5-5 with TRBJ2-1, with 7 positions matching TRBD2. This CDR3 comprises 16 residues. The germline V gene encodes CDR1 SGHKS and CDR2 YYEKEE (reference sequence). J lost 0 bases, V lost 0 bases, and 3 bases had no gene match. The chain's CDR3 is CASSLASGSSYNEQFF. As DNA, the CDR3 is TGTGCCAGCAGCTTGGCTAGCGGAAGCTCCTACAATGAGCAGTTCTTC.

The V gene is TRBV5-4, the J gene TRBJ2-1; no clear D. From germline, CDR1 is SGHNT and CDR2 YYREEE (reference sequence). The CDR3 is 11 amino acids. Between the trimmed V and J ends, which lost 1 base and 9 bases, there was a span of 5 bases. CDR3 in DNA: TGTGCCAGCAGCTTGCTGCGTGAGCAGTTCTTC. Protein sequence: CASSLLREQFF. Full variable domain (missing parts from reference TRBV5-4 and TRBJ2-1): ETGVTQSPTHLIKTRGQQVTLRCSSQSGHNTVSWYQQALGQGPQFIFQYYREEENGRGNFPPRFSGLQFPNYSSELNVNALELDDSALYLCASSLLREQFFGPGTRLTVL.

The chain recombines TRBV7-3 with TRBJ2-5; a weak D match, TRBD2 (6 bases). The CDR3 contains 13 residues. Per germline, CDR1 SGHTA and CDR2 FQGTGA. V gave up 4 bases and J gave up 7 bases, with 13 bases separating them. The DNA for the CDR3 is TGTGCCAGCAGCTCGGAGGGTTGGGGGACCCAGTACTTC. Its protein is CASSSEGWGTQYF.

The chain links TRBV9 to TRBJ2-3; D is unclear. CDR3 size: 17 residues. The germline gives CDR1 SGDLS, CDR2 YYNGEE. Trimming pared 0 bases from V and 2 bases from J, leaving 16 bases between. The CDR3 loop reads CASSVGWPPPHTDTQYF. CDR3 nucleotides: TGTGCCAGCAGCGTAGGGTGGCCCCCACCCCACACAGATACGCAGTATTTT.

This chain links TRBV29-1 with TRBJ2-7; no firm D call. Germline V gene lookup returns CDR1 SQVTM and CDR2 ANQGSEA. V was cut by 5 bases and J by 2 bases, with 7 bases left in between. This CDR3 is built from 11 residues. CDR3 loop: CSVRDTYEQYF. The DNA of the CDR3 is TGCAGCGTTCGAGACACCTACGAGCAGTACTTC.

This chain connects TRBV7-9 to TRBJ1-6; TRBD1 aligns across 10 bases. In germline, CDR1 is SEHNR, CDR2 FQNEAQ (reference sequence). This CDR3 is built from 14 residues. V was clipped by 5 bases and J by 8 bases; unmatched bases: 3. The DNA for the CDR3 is TGTGCCAGCAGCATCGGGACAGGGGATTCACCCCTCCACTTT. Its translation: CASSIGTGDSPLHF. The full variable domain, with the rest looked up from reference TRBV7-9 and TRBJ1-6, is DTGVSQNPRHKITKRGQNVTFRCDPISEHNRLYWYRQTLGQGPEFLTYFQNEAQLEKSRLLSDRFSAERPKGSFSTLEIQRTEQGDSAMYLCASSIGTGDSPLHFGNGTRLTVT.

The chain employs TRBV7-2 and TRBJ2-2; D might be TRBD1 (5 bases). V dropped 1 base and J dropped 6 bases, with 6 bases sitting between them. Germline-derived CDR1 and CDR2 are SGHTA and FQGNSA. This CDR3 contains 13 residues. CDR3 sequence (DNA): TGTGCCAGCAGCTTAGAAGGGGCCGGGGAGCTGTTTTTT. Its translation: CASSLEGAGELFF.